This TCR beta chain was documented in a study of beta chain features in type 1 diabetes. This clone turned up a few times. Germline V gene lookup returns CDR1 SQVTM and CDR2 ANQGSEA. The CDR3 is 15 amino acids. Between the trimmed V and J ends, which lost 7 bases and 0 bases, there was a span of 19 bases. Expressed TCRB transcripts were sequenced because the isolated RNA had all been reverse transcribed beforehand. Sequenced by immunoSEQ multiplex PCR; TCRdb stores in-frame clones only, minus some. Found here are about 360,000 clones, around 12% of them singletons; the top ten hold roughly 0.015%. Purity of each sorted population was above 98%.

The chain has TRBV29-1 and TRBJ2-7; D may be TRBD1 (6 bases). The clonotype comes from a man between 18 and 29 years old in good health. Input material: naive CD4+ T cells from blood. In DNA, the CDR3 is TGCAGCGCCACCGGGACATCCTACTACTCCTACGAGCAGTACTTC. Translating it yields CSATGTSYYSYEQYF.